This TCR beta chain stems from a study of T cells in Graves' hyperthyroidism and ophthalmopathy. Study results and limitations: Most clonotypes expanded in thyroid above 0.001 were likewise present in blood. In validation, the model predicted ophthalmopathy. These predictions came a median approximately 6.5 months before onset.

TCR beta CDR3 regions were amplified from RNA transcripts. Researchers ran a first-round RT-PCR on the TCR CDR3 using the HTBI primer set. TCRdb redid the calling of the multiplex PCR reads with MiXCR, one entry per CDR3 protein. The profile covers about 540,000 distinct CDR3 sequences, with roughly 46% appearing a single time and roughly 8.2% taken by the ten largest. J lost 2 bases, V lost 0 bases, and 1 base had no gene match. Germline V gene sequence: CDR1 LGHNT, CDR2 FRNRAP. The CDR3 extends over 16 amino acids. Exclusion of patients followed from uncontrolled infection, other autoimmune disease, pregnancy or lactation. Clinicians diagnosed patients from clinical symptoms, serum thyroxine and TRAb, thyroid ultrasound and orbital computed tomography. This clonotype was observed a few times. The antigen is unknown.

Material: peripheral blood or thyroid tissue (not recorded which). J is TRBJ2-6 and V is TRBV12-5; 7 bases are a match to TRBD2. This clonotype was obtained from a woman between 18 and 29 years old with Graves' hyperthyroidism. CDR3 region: CASGLVGLAGANVLTF. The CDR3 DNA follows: TGTGCTAGTGGTTTGGTAGGACTAGCTGGGGCCAACGTCCTGACTTTC.